The rows below give T cell receptor beta chains drawn from one sample of a study of molecular identifiers for immune sequencing clone quantification. TCRdb reanalysed the PCR reads using MiXCR and keeps one entry per CDR3 protein. Of a few hundred thousand distinct CDR3 sequences listed, 20% to 25% are singletons. The sequenced sample was naive CD8+ T cells from blood, with Jurkat cell RNA spiked in. The origin of the receptors is a human donor in good health. Some libraries in this study had Jurkat cell RNA spiked in. The CDR3 runs from the conserved cysteine through the conserved F or W. D genes are given only for firm matches. Size tells how often a clone was seen (once, few, many) or the class of an expanded clone, and some rows leave it out.

TGCGCCAGCAGCCATTTGTCTTTGAGCGGGGGAACCTACGAGCAGTACTTC,CASSHLSLSGGTYEQYF,.,TRBD2,TRBV4-1,TRBJ2-7
TGTGCCAGCAGCCCATCGGGGGGAGAGACCCAGTACTTC,CASSPSGGETQYF,many,TRBD2,TRBV7-7,TRBJ2-5
TGTGCCAGCAGCCAAGATTACGGGTCCGAGCAGTACTTC,CASSQDYGSEQYF,.,.,TRBV4-2,TRBJ2-7
TGTGCCAGCAGCCCAGAATACATACAGGGAATAGATACGCAGTATTTT,CASSPEYIQGIDTQYF,.,.,TRBV3-1,TRBJ2-3
TGTGCCAGCAGTTATTCTTTCGCTTTTGAGCAGTACTTC,CASSYSFAFEQYF,many,.,TRBV6-5,TRBJ2-7
TGTGCCAGCATAACCGGGACGGGCTTTGACGAGCAGTACTTC,CASITGTGFDEQYF,.,.,TRBV7-9,TRBJ2-7
TGTGCCAGCAGCCCTCCGACAGGGGAAGGCTCCTACAATGAGCAGTTCTTC,CASSPPTGEGSYNEQFF,few,TRBD1,TRBV7-9,TRBJ2-1
TGTGCCAGCAGCCAGGGCCCGGGGAACGGCGAGCAGTACTTC,CASSQGPGNGEQYF,many,.,TRBV13,TRBJ2-7
TGTGCCTGGGCCCGGACAGGGGGCTACGGGCAGTACTTC,CAWARTGGYGQYF,.,TRBD1,TRBV30,TRBJ2-7
TGTGCCAGCAGCCCAAGGGCGGATCAGGGCCTGAACACTGAAGCTTTCTTT,CASSPRADQGLNTEAFF,few,.,TRBV3-1,TRBJ1-1
TGTGCCAGCAGCCCGAGCCTAGCGAGCTCCTACGAGCAGTACTTC,CASSPSLASSYEQYF,many,.,TRBV7-2,TRBJ2-7
TGTGCCAGCAGCCTTTGGGGCCCAAGCACAGATACGCAGTATTTT,CASSLWGPSTDTQYF,many,.,TRBV7-9,TRBJ2-3
TGCGCCAGCAGCCACGGCGAGGGGTTGGTCCAAGAGACCCAGTACTTC,CASSHGEGLVQETQYF,.,.,TRBV4-3,TRBJ2-5
TGTGCCAGCACCAGGGGAGTCGGGGGAAGAGATACGCAGTATTTT,CASTRGVGGRDTQYF,many,.,TRBV2,TRBJ2-3
TGCGCCAGCAGCCCCTGGGGCGAAAAACTGTTTTTT,CASSPWGEKLFF,many,.,TRBV4-3,TRBJ1-4
TGTGCCAGCAGTGAACAGTCTGGCGATGCTAGCACAGATACGCAGTATTTT,CASSEQSGDASTDTQYF,many,.,TRBV25-1,TRBJ2-3
TGCAGTGCTAGCCTAGGACCGGGACAGGAGACCTACGAGCAGTACTTC,CSASLGPGQETYEQYF,.,TRBD1,TRBV20-1,TRBJ2-7
TGTGCCAGTAGTATTGGAGGTGAGCAGTACTTC,CASSIGGEQYF,many,.,TRBV19,TRBJ2-7
TGCGCCAGCAGCCAAGAACAGTTCTCTGGAAACACCATATATTTT,CASSQEQFSGNTIYF,few,.,TRBV4-3,TRBJ1-3
TGTGCCAGCGCGTCGGGGGCATCGAATCCAGATATGCAGTATTTT,CASASGASNPDMQYF,.,.,TRBV7-9,TRBJ2-3
TGTACCAGCAGCTCGTATGCCGGGAGACTCACAGATACGCAGTATTTT,CTSSSYAGRLTDTQYF,.,.,TRBV7-6,TRBJ2-3
TGTGCCAGCAGCGGAGGGTCGGAGGGGACCCAGTACTTC,CASSGGSEGTQYF,many,.,TRBV12-3/TRBV12-4,TRBJ2-5
TGTGCCAGTAGTATGGACGAGTCTGAGACCCAGTACTTC,CASSMDESETQYF,.,.,TRBV19,TRBJ2-5
TGCAGTGCTAGAGTGGCTAGCGGGAGAAGCTCCTACGAGCAGTACTTC,CSARVASGRSSYEQYF,few,TRBD2,TRBV20-1,TRBJ2-7
TGCGCCAGCAGCTTGGAGGCCATGATCTATGGCTACACCTTC,CASSLEAMIYGYTF,few,.,TRBV5-1,TRBJ1-2
TGTGCCAGCAGCCCACAGGGACACACCGGGGAGCTGTTTTTT,CASSPQGHTGELFF,many,.,TRBV6-2/TRBV6-3,TRBJ2-2
TGCGCCAGCAGCCAAGATTGGGGGACTAGCGGGACCGCCTCCTACGAGCAGTACTTC,CASSQDWGTSGTASYEQYF,few,TRBD2,TRBV4-3,TRBJ2-7
TGTGCCAGCAGTTTGAGGGACACAGGGAACACCATATATTTT,CASSLRDTGNTIYF,few,.,TRBV28,TRBJ1-3
TGTGCCAGCAGCTTAGGGGGTAGGCGGACCTACGAGCAGTACTTC,CASSLGGRRTYEQYF,many,.,TRBV7-9,TRBJ2-7
TGTGCCAGCAGTGAAGGCAGCAACTACGAGCAGTACTTC,CASSEGSNYEQYF,.,.,TRBV27,TRBJ2-7
TGTGCCTGGAGGGGGGCAGGGACCTACGAGCAGTACTTC,CAWRGAGTYEQYF,few,.,TRBV30,TRBJ2-7
TGTGCCAGCAGTCGGGCCCGAAGTACTAACTATGGCTACACCTTC,CASSRARSTNYGYTF,few,.,TRBV7-8,TRBJ1-2